The sequence of this TCR beta chain was determined in a study of Graves' ophthalmopathy and Graves' hyperthyroidism. Turning to the study itself: Peripheral blood sampling occurred at initial diagnosis, before any treatment.

The sequenced template was RNA, covering the TCR beta CDR3 region. Following a first-round RT-PCR that used HTBI primers, a second-round multiplex PCR was carried out. TCRdb ran MiXCR on the multiplex PCR reads and lists one entry per CDR3 protein. The sample holds some 210,000 distinct CDR3 sequences, just under 30% seen once. Comment on this clonotype: Its cognate antigen is unknown.

Findings of the study overall: The model's ophthalmopathy progression predictions had approximately 71% sensitivity and 72.22% specificity.

Germline assignment: CDR1 MDHEN and CDR2 SYDVKM. The CDR3 consists of 14 residues. V gave up 5 bases and J gave up 0 bases, with 5 bases separating them. Other autoimmune diseases, uncontrolled infections, pregnancy or lactation ruled patients out of participation. The source material was peripheral blood. The receptor was isolated from a middle-aged man with Graves' ophthalmopathy. The V and J genes are TRBV28 and TRBJ2-6, with D unclear. The DNA for the CDR3 is TGTGCCAGCAGTAAACGCTCTGGGGCCAACGTCCTGACTTTC. This sequence encodes CASSKRSGANVLTF.